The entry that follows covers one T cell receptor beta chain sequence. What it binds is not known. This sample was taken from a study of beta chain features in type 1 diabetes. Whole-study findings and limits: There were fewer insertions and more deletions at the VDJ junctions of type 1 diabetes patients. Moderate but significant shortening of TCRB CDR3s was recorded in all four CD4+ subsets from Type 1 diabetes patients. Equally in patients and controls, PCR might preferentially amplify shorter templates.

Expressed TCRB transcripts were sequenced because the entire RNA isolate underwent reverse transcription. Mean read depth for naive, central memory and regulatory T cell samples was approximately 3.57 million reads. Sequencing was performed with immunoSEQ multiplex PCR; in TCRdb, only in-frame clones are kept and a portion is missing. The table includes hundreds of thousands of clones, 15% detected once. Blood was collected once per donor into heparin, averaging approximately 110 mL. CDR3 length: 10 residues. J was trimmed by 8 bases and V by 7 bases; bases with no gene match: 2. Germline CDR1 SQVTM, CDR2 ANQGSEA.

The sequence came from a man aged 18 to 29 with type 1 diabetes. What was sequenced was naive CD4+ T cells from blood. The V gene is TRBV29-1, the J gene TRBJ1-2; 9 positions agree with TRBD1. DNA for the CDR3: TGCAGCGCTGGGACAGGGGGCTACACCTTC. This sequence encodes CSAGTGGYTF.